What follows is one T cell receptor (beta chain) and its context. Profiling relied on immunoSEQ multiplex PCR, and the TCRdb table lists in-frame clones only, not all of them. The sample holds about 1 million clones, about 75% seen once. These data belong to a study of shared clonotypes between healthy human individuals. The germline gives CDR1 MNHEY, CDR2 SMNVEV (reference sequence). Unmatched junction bases numbered 14, after V lost 8 bases and J lost 4 bases. This CDR3 region has 16 residues. This chain connects TRBV27 to TRBJ2-7; 10 bases align to TRBD2. The sequence derives from a man between 18 and 29 years old in good health. The sequencing sample was made of memory CD4+ T cells sorted from blood. Subset: CD45RA-negative fraction. CDR3 sequence: CASHSMRASGSYEQYF. The CDR3 DNA follows: TGTGCCAGCCACTCAATGAGGGCTAGCGGGAGTTACGAGCAGTACTTC.